These 13 T cell receptor beta chains came from one sample sequenced in a study of Graves' ophthalmopathy and Graves' hyperthyroidism. For repertoire sequencing, the TCR beta CDR3 regions were amplified from RNA transcripts. First-round RT-PCR with HTBI primers preceded a second-round multiplex PCR. TCRdb used MiXCR to reprocess the multiplex PCR reads, holding one entry per CDR3 protein. The sample records around 1.1 million distinct CDR3 sequences, about 35% being singletons. The sequenced material came from peripheral blood or thyroid tissue (not recorded which). The receptors originated from an adult man with Graves' hyperthyroidism.

The rearrangement links TRBV25-1 to TRBJ1-2, with D uncertain. In germline, CDR1 is MGHDK, CDR2 SYGVNS. The CDR3 sequence is 14 residues long. V was trimmed by 5 bases and J by 3 bases, leaving 13 bases between them. CDR3 coding DNA: TGTGCCAGCAGTAGACCATCAGACCACTATGGCTACACCTTC. Translation: CASSRPSDHYGYTF.

V gene TRBV28 combines with J gene TRBJ1-5, with D possibly matching TRBD1 (6 bases). V lost 2 bases and J lost 0, with 11 bases in between. Per the germline V gene, CDR1 is MDHEN and CDR2 is SYDVKM. The CDR3 length is 16 residues. The CDR3 loop is CASSLPGDLSNQPQHF. The CDR3 DNA reads TGTGCCAGCAGTTTACCAGGGGACCTTAGCAATCAGCCCCAGCATTTT. The full variable domain, rest sourced from reference TRBV28 and TRBJ1-5, is DVKVTQSSRYLVKRTGEKVFLECVQDMDHENMFWYRQDPGLGLRLIYFSYDVKMKEKGDIPEGYSVSREKKERFSLILESASTNQTSMYLCASSLPGDLSNQPQHFGDGTRLSIL.

To note about this clonotype: One junction end disagrees with the germline gene, perhaps due to a read error. This chain connects TRBV30 to TRBJ1-5; possibly TRBD1 for D (6 bases). This CDR3 contains 13 residues. Germline V CDR1 and CDR2: GTSNPN, SVGIG (reference sequence). The CDR3 loop reads CAWRGHHNQPQHF. The CDR3 bases are TGTGCCTGGAGGGGACACCACAATCAGCCCCAACATTTT.

V gene TRBV28 combines with J gene TRBJ2-5; TRBD1 matches at 9 bases. The germline gives CDR1 MDHEN, CDR2 SYDVKM. The CDR3 covers 14 residues. Trimming removed 5 bases from V and 5 bases from J; junction bases left unmatched: 6. The CDR3 reads CASSRGQGWETQYF. CDR3 sequence (DNA): TGTGCCAGCAGTCGCGGACAGGGGTGGGAGACCCAGTACTTC. Variable domain in full (rest from reference TRBV28 and TRBJ2-5): DVKVTQSSRYLVKRTGEKVFLECVQDMDHENMFWYRQDPGLGLRLIYFSYDVKMKEKGDIPEGYSVSREKKERFSLILESASTNQTSMYLCASSRGQGWETQYFGPGTRLLVL.

This clonotype was seen only a few times. The V call is TRBV3-1, the J call TRBJ1-2; D unclear. V was pared by 4 bases and J by 2 bases, with 14 bases between. CDR3 length: 15 amino acids. Germline CDR1 reads LGHDT; CDR2 reads YNNKEL (reference sequence). The CDR3 DNA reads as TGTGCCAGCAGCCTCCGGAGGTCCTCGAACTATGGCTACACCTTC. The encoded protein is CASSLRRSSNYGYTF.

At least ten counts were recorded for this clonotype. V gene TRBV7-8 combines with J gene TRBJ1-1; D might be TRBD1 (6 bases). CDR3 length: 15 amino acids. Trimming left V 5 bases short and J 4 bases short, with 17 bases between. Per germline, CDR1 SGHVS and CDR2 FQNEAQ. CDR3 in amino acids: CASSHRTVPGTEAFF. CDR3 in DNA: TGTGCCAGCAGCCACCGGACAGTCCCGGGCACTGAAGCTTTCTTT.

The chain couples TRBV11-2 to TRBJ1-5; D remains ambiguous. The V and J ends lost 7 bases and 0 bases respectively, with 13 bases between them. The CDR3 spans 15 residues. CDR1 and CDR2 from the germline V gene are SGHAT and FQNNGV. In nucleotides, the CDR3 is TGTGCCAGCACCCACCGCCTAGATAGCAATCAGCCCCAGCATTTT. This gives the protein CASTHRLDSNQPQHF. Complete variable domain (other parts from reference TRBV11-2 and TRBJ1-5): EAGVAQSPRYKIIEKRQSVAFWCNPISGHATLYWYQQILGQGPKLLIQFQNNGVVDDSQLPKDRFSAERLKGVDSTLKIQPAKLEDSAVYLCASTHRLDSNQPQHFGDGTRLSIL.

This clonotype has at least ten counts. The CDR3 DNA sequence: TGCAGTGCTAACCGGGAATTGAGGCCCCTCCACTTT. Its protein is CSANRELRPLHF. The chain recombines TRBV20-1 with TRBJ1-6; D is undetermined. Trimming stripped 4 bases from V and 13 bases from J, with 14 bases between. There are 12 residues in the CDR3. Germline CDR1 and CDR2: DFQATT and SNEGSKA (reference sequence).

V gene TRBV29-1 combines with J gene TRBJ1-4; the match to TRBD1 covers 9 bases. CDR3 length equals 16 residues. Looked up from germline, CDR1 is SQVTM and CDR2 is ANQGSEA. The V gene end was trimmed by 6 bases and the J gene end by 4 bases; junction bases not matched to a gene: 12. CDR3 residues: CSVEGRDRGGNEKLFF. As DNA, the CDR3 is TGCAGCGTGGAGGGCCGTGACAGGGGGGGTAATGAAAAACTGTTTTTT.

The chain links TRBV2 to TRBJ1-2, with D possibly matching TRBD1 (5 bases). The CDR3 is made up of 15 amino acids. Germline V lookup: CDR1 SNHLY, CDR2 FYNNEI. V was shortened by 6 bases and J by 7 bases, with 21 bases between the two germline ends. The CDR3 DNA reads TGTGCCAGCAGATCCGAGCGGGGGGAGAAGGGTGGCTACACCTTC. The encoded protein is CASRSERGEKGGYTF.

CDR3: CASSLASGQHYEQYF. Written as DNA, the CDR3 is TGTGCCAGCAGCTTAGCGTCGGGACAACACTACGAGCAGTACTTC. V usage is TRBV7-2 and J usage is TRBJ2-7; TRBD1 might be the D (6 bases). CDR1 is SGHTA and CDR2 is FQGNSA in the germline V gene. V shed 0 bases and J shed 3 bases, with 12 bases lying between them. CDR3 length: 15 residues. Drawing the rest from reference TRBV7-2 and TRBJ2-7, the complete variable domain is GAGVSQSPSNKVTEKGKDVELRCDPISGHTALYWYRQSLGQGLEFLIYFQGNSAPDKSGLPSDRFSAERTGGSVSTLTIQRTQQEDSAVYLCASSLASGQHYEQYFGPGTRLTVT.

This clonotype was recorded at least ten times. This chain uses TRBV10-3 with TRBJ2-7; 7 nucleotides align to TRBD2. Trimming cost V 6 bases and J 6 bases; bases outside gene matches: 14. The germline V gene has CDR1 ENHRY and CDR2 SYGVKD. The CDR3 loop spans 15 amino acids. This CDR3 reads CAIRDQIGGSREQYF. As DNA, the CDR3 is TGTGCCATCAGGGACCAGATCGGCGGGAGCCGCGAGCAGTACTTC.

This clonotype was seen ten or more times. This chain links TRBV5-1 with TRBJ2-7, with D maybe TRBD1 (6 bases). V was clipped by 0 bases and J by 2 bases, with 12 bases between them. The CDR3 covers 15 residues. Germline CDR1 is SGHRS and CDR2 is YFSETQ. The CDR3 sequence is CASSLVTGRAYEQYF. The CDR3 DNA is TGCGCCAGCAGCTTGGTGACAGGAAGAGCCTACGAGCAGTACTTC. Looking up the rest from reference TRBV5-1 and TRBJ2-7 gives the full variable domain: KAGVTQTPRYLIKTRGQQVTLSCSPISGHRSVSWYQQTPGQGLQFLFEYFSETQRNKGNFPGRFSGRQFSNSRSEMNVSTLELGDSALYLCASSLVTGRAYEQYFGPGTRLTVT.